This T cell receptor (beta chain) was recovered during a study of CD8+ T cells in alopecia areata. Across the study: Those treated were given oral tofacitinib at 5 to 10 mg twice daily.

TCR sequencing used cDNA made by reverse transcription of extracted RNA. The method was immunoSEQ multiplex PCR; TCRdb's version includes in-frame clones alone and lacks a portion of them. This table has roughly 190,000 clones, around 60% appearing once. The treatment is: oral pan-JAK inhibitor, 5-10 mg twice daily. The germline gives CDR1 SQVTM, CDR2 ANQGSEA. The CDR3 extends over 12 amino acids. V was cut by 6 bases and J by 1 base, with 10 bases left in between. The source of this sequence is a human donor with alopecia areata. The specimen was CD4+ T cells sorted from blood, collected at week 4, from a patient treated with tofacitinib. The chain carries TRBV29-1 and TRBJ2-7; D is uncertain. As DNA, the CDR3 is TGCAGCGTGGTTGCTGCTTCCTACGAGCAGTACTTC. Residues: CSVVAASYEQYF.